A single sample is the source of the 5 T cell receptor beta chains below, sequenced in a study of early T cells in non-severe SARS-CoV-2 infection. One entry per CDR3 protein results from TCRdb running MiXCR on the 5' RACE reads. The sample consists of 90,000 to 120,000 distinct CDR3 sequences, 11% of them appearing once. The sequenced sample was whole blood. The origin of the receptors is an adult who was a healthcare worker with PCR-confirmed SARS-CoV-2 infection or an uninfected control (not recorded which).

In this sample, this clonotype turned up many times. The chain links TRBV6-2 or TRBV6-3 to TRBJ2-3; D assignment may be TRBD1 or TRBD2 (5 bases each). V gave up 7 bases and J gave up 4 bases, with 18 bases separating them. This CDR3 is built from 15 residues. CDR1 and CDR2 (germline): MNHEY, SVGEGT. In nucleotides, the CDR3 is TGTGCCAGCACCAAGGTTAGGGGAGTCGCAGATACGCAGTATTTT. This codes for CASTKVRGVADTQYF.

The chain has TRBV19 and TRBJ1-5; 8 bases fit TRBD1. J gave up 4 bases and V 6 bases, and 5 bases lay outside the gene matches. CDR1 is LNHDA, CDR2 SQIVND, per germline (reference sequence). CDR3 size: 14 residues. The CDR3 region has the DNA TGTGCCAGTAGAAGGACAGGGTATAATCAGCCCCAGCATTTT. Encoded protein: CASRRTGYNQPQHF. The full variable domain, in which reference TRBV19 and TRBJ1-5 provide the parts outside the CDR3, is DGGITQSPKYLFRKEGQNVTLSCEQNLNHDAMYWYRQDPGQGLRLIYYSQIVNDFQKGDIAEGYSVSREKKESFPLTVTSAQKNPTAFYLCASRRTGYNQPQHFGDGTRLSIL.

Ten or more counts support this clonotype. J is TRBJ2-3 and V is TRBV30; a weak D match, TRBD1 (6 bases). V shed 3 bases and J shed 1 base, with 20 bases lying between them. In germline, CDR1 is GTSNPN, CDR2 SVGIG (reference sequence). The CDR3 consists of 17 residues. The CDR3 spells CAWSPPPDRIGTDTQYF. CDR3 nucleotides: TGTGCCTGGAGCCCGCCCCCCGACAGGATAGGCACAGATACGCAGTATTTT. The variable domain in full, with the rest retrieved from reference TRBV30 and TRBJ2-3, is SQTIHQWPATLVQPVGSPLSLECTVEGTSNPNLYWYRQAAGRGLQLLFYSVGIGQISSEVPQNLSASRPQDRQFILSSKKLLLSDSGFYLCAWSPPPDRIGTDTQYFGPGTRLTVL.

This clonotype came up a few times. The CDR3 protein is CASSFLPENNQETQYF. DNA for the CDR3: TGTGCCAGCAGCTTTCTGCCAGAAAATAACCAAGAGACCCAGTACTTC. This sequence joins TRBV5-5 and TRBJ2-5, with D uncertain. The CDR3 consists of 16 residues. In germline, CDR1 is SGHKS, CDR2 YYEKEE (reference sequence). The V gene lost 2 bases and the J gene lost 0 bases, with 14 bases spanning the gap.

This clonotype was observed at least ten times. The chain links TRBV28 to TRBJ2-3, with 7 bases identical to TRBD1. In germline, CDR1 is MDHEN, CDR2 SYDVKM. V was pared by 5 bases and J by 9 bases, with 5 bases of the junction left unmatched. CDR3 size: 12 residues. CDR3 region: CASSIQGTTQYF. As DNA, the CDR3 is TGTGCCAGCAGTATACAGGGGACGACGCAGTATTTT.